This entry lists 26 T cell receptor beta chains sequenced from one sample in a study of memory CD4+ T cells and cytomegalovirus serostatus. The sort gate was single viable CD3+CD4+CD8-CD45RO+ cells for memory CD4+ T cells. Clones were read by immunoSEQ multiplex PCR, and TCRdb kept only the in-frame ones, dropping some. The sample carries roughly 50,000 clones, 70% to 85% recorded once. Specimen: memory CD4+ T cells from blood. Receptor source: an adult in good health and CMV-seronegative.

V gene TRBV18 combines with J gene TRBJ1-4; D is unclear. The germline V gene encodes CDR1 KGHSH and CDR2 LQKENI. The CDR3 covers 14 residues. Trimming shortened V by 4 bases and J by 0 bases, and 6 bases separated the two germline ends. CDR3 bases: TGTGCCAGCTCACGAGCTGCAACTAATGAAAAACTGTTTTTT. This translates into CASSRAATNEKLFF.

CDR3 bases: TGTGCCAGCACCCCCGGGACAGGTACCTACGAGCAGTACTTC. Protein sequence: CASTPGTGTYEQYF. V gene TRBV11-2 combines with J gene TRBJ2-7; 8 nucleotides line up with TRBD1. CDR3 length: 14 residues. Germline assignment: CDR1 SGHAT and CDR2 FQNNGV. V was pared by 7 bases and J by 2 bases, with 7 bases of the junction left unmatched. The full variable domain, with the rest looked up from reference TRBV11-2 and TRBJ2-7, is EAGVAQSPRYKIIEKRQSVAFWCNPISGHATLYWYQQILGQGPKLLIQFQNNGVVDDSQLPKDRFSAERLKGVDSTLKIQPAKLEDSAVYLCASTPGTGTYEQYFGPGTRLTVT.

V gene TRBV5-4 combines with J gene TRBJ2-1, with 7 nucleotides matching TRBD1. The CDR3 sequence is 15 residues long. With V trimmed by 0 bases and J by 9 bases, 9 bases remained unmatched. Looked up from germline, CDR1 is SGHNT and CDR2 is YYREEE (reference sequence). The CDR3 DNA is TGTGCCAGCAGCTTGGAGGGGGCCGGAGCAGGTGAGCAGTTCTTC. Residues: CASSLEGAGAGEQFF. Variable domain in full (rest from reference TRBV5-4 and TRBJ2-1): ETGVTQSPTHLIKTRGQQVTLRCSSQSGHNTVSWYQQALGQGPQFIFQYYREEENGRGNFPPRFSGLQFPNYSSELNVNALELDDSALYLCASSLEGAGAGEQFFGPGTRLTVL.

V is TRBV5-8 and J is TRBJ1-4, with D perhaps TRBD1 (6 bases). Trimming stripped 4 bases from V and 13 bases from J, with 17 bases between. The CDR3 runs to 13 residues. Germline values: CDR1 SGHTS, CDR2 YDEGEE. The CDR3 bases are TGTGCCAGCAGCCAGGGGCCAATTTATGGACTGTTTTTT. Protein sequence: CASSQGPIYGLFF.

The rearrangement joins TRBV18 to TRBJ1-2; weak D call: TRBD1 (6 bases). From germline, CDR1 is KGHSH and CDR2 LQKENI. The CDR3 is made up of 15 amino acids. V shed 3 bases and J shed 3 bases, with 14 bases lying between them. The CDR3 DNA reads as TGTGCCAGCTCACCCACCAGCAGGGGTGACTATGGCTACACCTTC. As protein: CASSPTSRGDYGYTF.

As for this clone: Germline and junction disagree at one end, which may indicate a read error. The chain links TRBV6-1 to TRBJ2-5; unclear D gene. The DNA end is more similar to TRBJ2-7, so the J call may be wrong. The CDR3 is 11 amino acids. Germline V gene data show CDR1 as MNHNS and CDR2 as SASEGT. CDR3 coding DNA: TGTGCCAGCGGTGACGGCTACGAGCAGTACTTC. It codes for CASGDGYEQYF.

The chain combines TRBV4-1 with TRBJ2-5; TRBD2 matches 7 bases. Germline CDR1 is MGHRA and CDR2 is YSYEKL. V was clipped by 5 bases and J by 7 bases; unmatched bases: 10. The CDR3 sequence is 14 residues long. The CDR3 bases are TGCGCCAGCAGCAGGGAGTGGGGGGAGGGGACCCAGTACTTC. Its protein product is CASSREWGEGTQYF.

On this clone: Relative to the germline gene, one junction end is altered; a read error may explain this. CDR3 in amino acids: CASSLSGQGNQPQHF. The CDR3 DNA reads TGTGCCAGTAGTTTATCGGGACAGGGCAATCAGCCCCAGCATTTT. The chain links TRBV27 to TRBJ1-5, with 8 bases matching TRBD1. Germline V lookup: CDR1 MNHEY, CDR2 SMNVEV (reference sequence). The CDR3 totals 15 residues.

V usage is TRBV19 and J usage is TRBJ1-5, with a weak D call TRBD1 (5 bases). The CDR3 totals 15 residues. V was clipped by 5 bases and J by 1 base, with 12 bases between them. Germline V lookup: CDR1 LNHDA, CDR2 SQIVND (reference sequence). Here the CDR3 DNA reads TGTGCCAGTAGTGATACAGGTTTGAGCAATCAGCCCCAGCATTTT. Its protein is CASSDTGLSNQPQHF.

Remarks on this clone: One end of the junction fails to match germline, which may point to a read error. Other DNA variants within this sample encode the same CDR3. CDR3: CASSLPYSRGSGTTDAF. CDR3 nucleotide sequence: TGTGCCAGCAGCTTGCCCTACTCCCGGGGGTCAGGAACCACAGACGCCTTC. The genes are TRBV5-6 and TRBJ1-2; D may be TRBD1 (5 bases). CDR3 size: 17 residues. Germline values: CDR1 SGHDT, CDR2 YYEEEE.

This chain connects TRBV9 to TRBJ2-1; the D is unclear. CDR3 length equals 13 residues. Trimming cost V 2 bases and J 5 bases, with 8 bases left between them. In germline, CDR1 is SGDLS, CDR2 YYNGEE. In nucleotides, the CDR3 is TGTGCCAGCAGCGTCGGCCCCGACAATGAGCAGTTCTTC. This sequence encodes CASSVGPDNEQFF. Full variable domain (outside the CDR3, taken from reference TRBV9 and TRBJ2-1): DSGVTQTPKHLITATGQRVTLRCSPRSGDLSVYWYQQSLDQGLQFLIQYYNGEERAKGNILERFSAQQFPDLHSELNLSSLELGDSALYFCASSVGPDNEQFFGPGTRLTVL.

The V and J genes are TRBV28 and TRBJ2-3, with D unclear. CDR1 is MDHEN, CDR2 SYDVKM, per germline. This CDR3 comprises 11 residues. Trimming left V 5 bases short and J 6 bases short, with 6 bases between. The CDR3: CASSTVDTQYF. CDR3 DNA: TGTGCCAGCAGTACAGTGGATACGCAGTATTTT.

This clone was seen only once. The chain has TRBV2 and TRBJ2-1, with 10 bases identical to TRBD2. Trimming took 4 bases from V and 6 from J; bases not matched to a gene: 3. The CDR3 spans 14 residues. Germline CDR1 SNHLY, CDR2 FYNNEI. CDR3 residues: CASSGTSGTNEQFF. In DNA, the CDR3 is TGTGCCAGCAGTGGGACTAGCGGTACCAATGAGCAGTTCTTC.

The gene calls are TRBV14 and TRBJ1-3, with 10 bases fitting TRBD1. This CDR3 is 17 amino acids long. CDR1 is SGHDN, CDR2 FVKESK, per germline. Trimming removed 4 bases from V and 5 bases from J; junction bases left unmatched: 11. CDR3 sequence (DNA): TGTGCCAGCAGCCTTAATAGGGGGACAGGGGCACGAAACACCATATATTTT. It translates to CASSLNRGTGARNTIYF. Combining the CDR3 with reference TRBV14 and TRBJ1-3 gives the whole variable domain EAGVTQFPSHSVIEKGQTVTLRCDPISGHDNLYWYRRVMGKEIKFLLHFVKESKQDESGMPNNRFLAERTGGTYSTLKVQPAELEDSGVYFCASSLNRGTGARNTIYFGEGSWLTVV.

This clone appeared a single time. The rearrangement uses TRBV2 and TRBJ2-1; 12 bases fit TRBD2. The CDR3 extends over 15 amino acids. Germline V lookup: CDR1 SNHLY, CDR2 FYNNEI. Unmatched junction bases numbered 4, after V lost 6 bases and J lost 4 bases. In nucleotides, the CDR3 is TGTGCCAGCAGGCGGACTAGCGGGAATTACAATGAGCAGTTCTTC. Its protein is CASRRTSGNYNEQFF. The full variable domain, its missing parts supplied by reference TRBV2 and TRBJ2-1, is EPEVTQTPSHQVTQMGQEVILRCVPISNHLYFYWYRQILGQKVEFLVSFYNNEISEKSEIFDDQFSVERPDGSNFTLKIRSTKLEDSAMYFCASRRTSGNYNEQFFGPGTRLTVL.

The chain uses TRBV13 and TRBJ1-3; a weak D match, TRBD1 (5 bases). V shed 5 bases and J shed 0 bases, with 11 bases lying between them. Germline V gene data show CDR1 as PRHDT and CDR2 as FYEKMQ (reference sequence). CDR3 size: 15 residues. This CDR3 is CASSPSGGSGNTIYF. The CDR3 DNA reads as TGTGCCAGCAGCCCTTCGGGGGGCTCTGGAAACACCATATATTTT.

This chain uses TRBV5-6 with TRBJ1-3, with no clear D. Trimming removed 3 bases from V and 0 bases from J, with 4 bases in between. Germline values: CDR1 SGHDT, CDR2 YYEEEE. This CDR3 has 13 residues. CDR3 protein: CASSSSSGNTIYF. The CDR3 bases are TGTGCCAGCAGCTCCTCCTCTGGAAACACCATATATTTT.

The J gene is TRBJ1-2, the V gene TRBV19, with 8 positions matching TRBD1. This CDR3 has 14 amino acids. The V and J ends lost 4 bases and 8 bases, in that order; junction bases with no gene match: 9. Germline V gene sequence: CDR1 LNHDA, CDR2 SQIVND (reference sequence). The CDR3 reads CASSREQGDYGYTF. Written as DNA, the CDR3 is TGTGCCAGTAGTAGAGAACAGGGGGATTACGGCTACACCTTC.

This clone was counted between two and nine times. The chain uses TRBV28 and TRBJ1-2, with 7 bases aligning to TRBD1. Germline-derived CDR1 and CDR2 are MDHEN and SYDVKM. The CDR3 is made up of 13 amino acids. J gave up 7 bases and V 4 bases, and 6 bases lay outside the gene matches. CDR3 DNA sequence: TGTGCCAGCAGTTACACCGGGACAGTTGGCTACACCTTC. Its translation is CASSYTGTVGYTF.

This clone was detected a few times. Written as DNA, the CDR3 is TGTGCCAGCAGCGGAGACGGAAACACCATATATTTT. It codes for CASSGDGNTIYF. This chain joins TRBV5-4 and TRBJ1-3; D not resolved. Trimming removed 4 bases at V and 4 bases at J, with 6 bases between. CDR3 length: 12 amino acids. Per the germline V gene, CDR1 is SGHNT and CDR2 is YYREEE (reference sequence).

The table lists this clone with a count of one. The genes are TRBV21-1 and TRBJ2-5; no check of the table's D call, TRBD1, against the DNA was made. TRBV21-1 represents a pseudogene. The CDR3 runs 16 residues. CDR3 protein: CASSKAAGTLQETQYF. Here the CDR3 DNA reads TGTGCCAGCAGCAAAGCAGCCGGGACACTCCAAGAGACCCAGTACTTC.

This clone appeared a single time. The rearrangement links TRBV12-1 to TRBJ1-6; TRBD1, the D gene given by the table, was not confirmed from the DNA. TRBV12-1 counts as a pseudogene. The CDR3 loop spans 18 amino acids. The chain's CDR3 is CASSVCPDRFSYNSPLHF. The CDR3, as DNA: TGTGCCAGCAGCGTCTGTCCCGACAGATTCTCCTATAATTCACCCCTCCACTTT.

This chain links TRBV7-9 with TRBJ2-3; tentative D call: TRBD2 (5 bases). Germline lookup yields CDR1 SEHNR and CDR2 FQNEAQ (reference sequence). The V end lost 1 base, the J end lost 4 bases, and 9 bases lay between the germline ends. The CDR3 runs 14 residues. The CDR3 coding sequence is TGTGCCAGCAGCTTAGGACTGAGGGCAGATACGCAGTATTTT. It encodes CASSLGLRADTQYF.

The chain carries TRBV7-2 and TRBJ2-1; no definite D call. The CDR3 is made up of 11 amino acids. Germline values: CDR1 SGHTA, CDR2 FQGNSA. Trimming cost V 5 bases and J 7 bases, with 6 bases left between them. CDR3 amino acids: CASSEVNEQFF. As DNA, the CDR3 is TGTGCCAGCAGCGAGGTTAATGAGCAGTTCTTC.

CDR3 nucleotides: TGTGCCAGCTCACCAAGAGTGGCAGATACGCAGTATTTT. Residues: CASSPRVADTQYF. The rearrangement links TRBV18 to TRBJ2-3; D is unclear. Germline CDR1 and CDR2: KGHSH and LQKENI. The CDR3 is 13 residues long. The V and J ends lost 2 bases and 4 bases respectively, with 7 bases between them.

V and J are TRBV30 and TRBJ2-7; D remains ambiguous. The germline V gene encodes CDR1 GTSNPN and CDR2 SVGIG (reference sequence). V lost 3 bases and J 6 bases, leaving 9 bases between the germline ends. The CDR3 is 11 amino acids. The DNA of the CDR3 is TGTGCCTGGAGACTTAATTTCGAGCAGTACTTC. Translating it yields CAWRLNFEQYF.